This T cell receptor (beta chain) was profiled in a study of blood T cell repertoires in COVID-19. Background on the study: Specimens from acute and convalescent COVID-19 originated in the United States, Italy and Spain. PBMCs, B-cell-depleted T cells, or T cells provided the cDNA or gDNA that made up the material.

Germline loops: CDR1 SEHNR, CDR2 FQNEAQ (reference sequence). Trimming removed 1 base from V and 6 bases from J; junction bases left unmatched: 7. The CDR3 has 15 amino acids. In the original workflow: Cell counts per sample came from amplifying reference gene primers. TCRdb keeps only in-frame clones here, not all; method: immunoSEQ multiplex PCR. V and J calls plus clone size are reproduced from that table; the DNA served to infer D and trimming. The sample holds approximately 90,000 clones, around 87% seen once. The count of this clone is one. The chain carries TRBV7-9 and TRBJ1-2; 8 nucleotides line up with TRBD1. Sample: peripheral blood. The source is a human donor in a cohort sampled during active COVID-19. CDR3 sequence (DNA): TGTGCCAGCAGCTTAGGGACAGGGACAGAGGATGGCTACACCTTC. The encoded protein is CASSLGTGTEDGYTF.